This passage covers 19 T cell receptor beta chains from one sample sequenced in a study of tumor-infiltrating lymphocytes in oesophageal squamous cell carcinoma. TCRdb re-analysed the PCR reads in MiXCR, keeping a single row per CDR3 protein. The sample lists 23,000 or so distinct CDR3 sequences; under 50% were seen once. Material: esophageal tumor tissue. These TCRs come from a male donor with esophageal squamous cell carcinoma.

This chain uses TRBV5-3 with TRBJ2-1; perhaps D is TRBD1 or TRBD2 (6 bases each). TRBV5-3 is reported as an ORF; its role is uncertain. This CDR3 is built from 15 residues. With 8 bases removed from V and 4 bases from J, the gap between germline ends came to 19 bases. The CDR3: CASSPGAGYYNEQFF. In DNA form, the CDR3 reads TGTGCCAGCAGCCCAGGGGCGGGATATTACAATGAGCAGTTCTTC.

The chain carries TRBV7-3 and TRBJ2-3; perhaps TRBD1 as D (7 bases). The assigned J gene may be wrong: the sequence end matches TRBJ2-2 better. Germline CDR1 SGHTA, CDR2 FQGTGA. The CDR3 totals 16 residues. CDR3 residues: CASSYPGGLQTGELFF. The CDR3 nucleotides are TGTGCCAGCAGCTACCCAGGGGGACTTCAAACCGGGGAGCTGTTTTTT.

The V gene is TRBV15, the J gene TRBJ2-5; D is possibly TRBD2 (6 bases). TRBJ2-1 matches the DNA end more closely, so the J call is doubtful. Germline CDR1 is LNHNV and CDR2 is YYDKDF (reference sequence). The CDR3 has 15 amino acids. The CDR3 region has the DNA TGTGCCACCAGCAGAGATCTTGGGGGGAGAGAGACCCAGTTCTTC. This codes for CATSRDLGGRETQFF.

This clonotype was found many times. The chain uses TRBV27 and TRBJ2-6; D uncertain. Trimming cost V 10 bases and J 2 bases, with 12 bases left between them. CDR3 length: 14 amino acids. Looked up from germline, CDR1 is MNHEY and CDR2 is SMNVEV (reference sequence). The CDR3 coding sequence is TGTGCCACCAGCCGAGTAGCTGGGGCCAACGTCCTGACTTTC. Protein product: CATSRVAGANVLTF.

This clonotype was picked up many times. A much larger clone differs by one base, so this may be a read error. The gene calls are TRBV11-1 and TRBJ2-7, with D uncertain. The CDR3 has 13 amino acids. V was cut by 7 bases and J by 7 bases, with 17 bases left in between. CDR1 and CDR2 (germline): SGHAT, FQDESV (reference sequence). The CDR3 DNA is TGTGCCAGCACCCCCGGCCGGATTAATGAGCAGTACTTC. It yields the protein CASTPGRINEQYF.

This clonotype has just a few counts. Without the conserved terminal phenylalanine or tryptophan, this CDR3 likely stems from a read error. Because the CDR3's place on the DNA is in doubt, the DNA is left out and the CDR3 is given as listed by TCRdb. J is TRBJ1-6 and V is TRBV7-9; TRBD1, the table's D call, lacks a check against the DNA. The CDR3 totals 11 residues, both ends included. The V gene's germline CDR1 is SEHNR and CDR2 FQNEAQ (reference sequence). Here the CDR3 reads CASAGARTEKP.

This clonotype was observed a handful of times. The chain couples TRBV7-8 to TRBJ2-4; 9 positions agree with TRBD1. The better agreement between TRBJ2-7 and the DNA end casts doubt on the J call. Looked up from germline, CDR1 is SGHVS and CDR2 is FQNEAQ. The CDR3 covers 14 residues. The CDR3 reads CASSLIQGAYEQYF. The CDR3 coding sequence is TGTGCCAGCAGCCTAATACAGGGGGCTTACGAGCAGTACTTC.

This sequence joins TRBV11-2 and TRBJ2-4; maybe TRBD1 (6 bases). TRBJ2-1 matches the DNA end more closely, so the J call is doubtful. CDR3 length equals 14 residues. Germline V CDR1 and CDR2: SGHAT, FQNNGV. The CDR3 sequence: CASSLEGWGTSQFF. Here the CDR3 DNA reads TGTGCCAGCAGCTTAGAAGGGTGGGGGACATCGCAGTTCTTC.

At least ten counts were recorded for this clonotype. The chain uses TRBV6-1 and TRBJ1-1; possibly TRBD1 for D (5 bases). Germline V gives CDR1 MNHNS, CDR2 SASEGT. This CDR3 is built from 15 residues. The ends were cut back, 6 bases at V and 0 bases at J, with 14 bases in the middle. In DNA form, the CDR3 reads TGTGCCAGCAGGAAGGACACGGTCATGAACACTGAAGCTTTCTTT. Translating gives CASRKDTVMNTEAFF.

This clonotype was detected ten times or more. This CDR3 reads CASSYSARSTSYEQYF. CDR3 nucleotide sequence: TGTGCCAGCAGTTACTCAGCCAGGTCGACCTCCTACGAGCAGTACTTC. This chain joins TRBV6-6 and TRBJ2-7; D is ambiguous. The ends were cut back, 0 bases at V and 0 bases at J, with 12 bases in the middle. The germline gives CDR1 MNHNY, CDR2 SVGAGI (reference sequence). The CDR3 is 16 amino acids.

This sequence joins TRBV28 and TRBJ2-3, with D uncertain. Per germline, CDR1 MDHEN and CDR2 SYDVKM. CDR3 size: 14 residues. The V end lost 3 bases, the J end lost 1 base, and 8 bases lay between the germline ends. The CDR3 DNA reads TGTGCCAGCAGTTTTGTTGCAGGCACAGATACGCAGTATTTT. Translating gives CASSFVAGTDTQYF. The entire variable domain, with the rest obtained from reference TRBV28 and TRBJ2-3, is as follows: DVKVTQSSRYLVKRTGEKVFLECVQDMDHENMFWYRQDPGLGLRLIYFSYDVKMKEKGDIPEGYSVSREKKERFSLILESASTNQTSMYLCASSFVAGTDTQYFGPGTRLTVL.

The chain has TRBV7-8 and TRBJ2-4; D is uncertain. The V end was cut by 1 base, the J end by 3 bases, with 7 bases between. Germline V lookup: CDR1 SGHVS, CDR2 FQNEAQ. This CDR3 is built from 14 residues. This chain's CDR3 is CASSLGLNKNIQYF. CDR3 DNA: TGTGCCAGCAGCTTAGGGCTGAACAAAAACATTCAGTACTTC.

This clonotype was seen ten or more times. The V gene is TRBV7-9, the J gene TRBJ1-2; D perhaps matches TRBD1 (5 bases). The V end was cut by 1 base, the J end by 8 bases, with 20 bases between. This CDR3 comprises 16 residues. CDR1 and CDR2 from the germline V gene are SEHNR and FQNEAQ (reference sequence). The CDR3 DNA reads TGTGCCAGCAGCTTAGAGGGAGCCCGTGGGGCCTTAGGCTACACCTTC. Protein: CASSLEGARGALGYTF.

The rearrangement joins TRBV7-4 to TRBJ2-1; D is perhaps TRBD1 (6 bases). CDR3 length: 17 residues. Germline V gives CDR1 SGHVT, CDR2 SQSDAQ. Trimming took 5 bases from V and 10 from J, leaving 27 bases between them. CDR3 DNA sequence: TGTGCCAGCAGCGGCCGGGACAAAGAAAGGATTACAATAGAGCAGTTCTTC. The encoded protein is CASSGRDKERITIEQFF.

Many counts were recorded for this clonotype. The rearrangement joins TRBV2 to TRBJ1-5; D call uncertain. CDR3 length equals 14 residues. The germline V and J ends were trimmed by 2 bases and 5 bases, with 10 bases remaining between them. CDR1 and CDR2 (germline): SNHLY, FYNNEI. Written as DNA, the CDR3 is TGTGCCAGCAGTGAATCGGCAGGTGATCAGCCCCAGCATTTT. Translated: CASSESAGDQPQHF. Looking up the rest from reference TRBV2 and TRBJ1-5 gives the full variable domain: EPEVTQTPSHQVTQMGQEVILRCVPISNHLYFYWYRQILGQKVEFLVSFYNNEISEKSEIFDDQFSVERPDGSNFTLKIRSTKLEDSAMYFCASSESAGDQPQHFGDGTRLSIL.

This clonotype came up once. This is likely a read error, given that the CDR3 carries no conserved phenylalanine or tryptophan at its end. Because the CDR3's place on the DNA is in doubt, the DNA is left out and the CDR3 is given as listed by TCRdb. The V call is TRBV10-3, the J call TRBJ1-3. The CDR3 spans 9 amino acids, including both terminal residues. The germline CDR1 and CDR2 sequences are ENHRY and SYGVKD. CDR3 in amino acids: CAISGLAGV.

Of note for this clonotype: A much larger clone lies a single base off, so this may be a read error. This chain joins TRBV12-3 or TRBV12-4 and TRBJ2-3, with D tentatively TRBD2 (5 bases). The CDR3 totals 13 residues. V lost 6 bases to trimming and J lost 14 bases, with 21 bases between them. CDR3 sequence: CASRKVNTGELYF. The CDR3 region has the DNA TGTGCCAGCAGAAAAGTGAACACCGGGGAGCTGTATTTT.

The CDR3 nucleotides are TGCGCCAGCAGCTCACAGGGACCGAGCACAGATACGCAGTATTTT. Translation: CASSSQGPSTDTQYF. J is TRBJ1-1 and V is TRBV5-1; possible D gene TRBD1, 6 bases. The J call is in doubt because the DNA end fits TRBJ2-3 better. The CDR3 contains 15 residues. Germline values: CDR1 SGHRS, CDR2 YFSETQ.

The CDR3 nucleotides are TGTGCCAGCAGCTCGCAGCGGGAGGGGCTGAATGAGCAGTTCTTC. This sequence encodes CASSSQREGLNEQFF. This chain links TRBV11-3 with TRBJ2-1; 10 positions agree with TRBD2. There are 15 residues in the CDR3. Germline V gene lookup returns CDR1 SGHNT and CDR2 YENEEA. With V trimmed by 4 bases and J by 7 bases, 7 bases remained unmatched.